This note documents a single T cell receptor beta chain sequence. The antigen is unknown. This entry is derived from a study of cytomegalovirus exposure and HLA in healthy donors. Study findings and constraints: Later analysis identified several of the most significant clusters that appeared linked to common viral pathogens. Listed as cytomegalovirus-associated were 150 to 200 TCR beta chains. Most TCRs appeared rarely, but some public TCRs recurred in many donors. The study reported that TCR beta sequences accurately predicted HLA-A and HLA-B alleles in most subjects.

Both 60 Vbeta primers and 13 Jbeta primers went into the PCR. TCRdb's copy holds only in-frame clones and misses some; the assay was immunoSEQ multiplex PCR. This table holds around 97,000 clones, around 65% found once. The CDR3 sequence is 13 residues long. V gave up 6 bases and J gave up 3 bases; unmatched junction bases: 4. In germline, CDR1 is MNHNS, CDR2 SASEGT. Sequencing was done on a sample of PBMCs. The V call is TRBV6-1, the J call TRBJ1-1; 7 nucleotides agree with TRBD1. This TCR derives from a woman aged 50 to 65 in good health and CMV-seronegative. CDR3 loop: CASSLTGDTEAFF. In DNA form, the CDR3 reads TGTGCCAGCAGCCTCACAGGGGACACTGAAGCTTTCTTT.